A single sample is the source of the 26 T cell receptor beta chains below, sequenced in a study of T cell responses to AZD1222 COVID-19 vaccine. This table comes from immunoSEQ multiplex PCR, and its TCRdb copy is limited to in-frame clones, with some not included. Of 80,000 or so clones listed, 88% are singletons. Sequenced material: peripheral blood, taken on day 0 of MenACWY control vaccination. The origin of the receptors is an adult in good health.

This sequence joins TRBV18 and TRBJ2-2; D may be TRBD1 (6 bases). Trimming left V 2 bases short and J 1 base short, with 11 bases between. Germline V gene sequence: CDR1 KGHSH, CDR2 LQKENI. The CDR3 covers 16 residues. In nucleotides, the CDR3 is TGTGCCAGCTCACCAAGGACAGCCTTGAACACCGGGGAGCTGTTTTTT. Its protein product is CASSPRTALNTGELFF.

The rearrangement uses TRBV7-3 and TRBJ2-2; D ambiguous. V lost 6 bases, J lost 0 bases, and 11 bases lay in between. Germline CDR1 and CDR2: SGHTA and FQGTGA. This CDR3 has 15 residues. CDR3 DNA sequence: TGTGCCAGCAGTCGCGGACCGACGAACACCGGGGAGCTGTTTTTT. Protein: CASSRGPTNTGELFF.

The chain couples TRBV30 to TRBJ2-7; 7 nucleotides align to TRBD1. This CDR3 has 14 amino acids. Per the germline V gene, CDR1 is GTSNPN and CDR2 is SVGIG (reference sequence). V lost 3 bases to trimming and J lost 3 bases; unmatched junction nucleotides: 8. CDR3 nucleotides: TGTGCCTGGAGCCAAACAGGGGATGGCTACGAGCAGTACTTC. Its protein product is CAWSQTGDGYEQYF.

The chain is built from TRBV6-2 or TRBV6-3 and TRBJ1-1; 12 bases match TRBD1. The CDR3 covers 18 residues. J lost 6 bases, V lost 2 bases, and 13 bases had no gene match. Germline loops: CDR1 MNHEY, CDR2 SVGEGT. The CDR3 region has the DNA TGTGCCAGCAGTTACGAGGGACAGGGGGCGTCAGGTCCCCCTGAAGCTTTCTTT. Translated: CASSYEGQGASGPPEAFF.

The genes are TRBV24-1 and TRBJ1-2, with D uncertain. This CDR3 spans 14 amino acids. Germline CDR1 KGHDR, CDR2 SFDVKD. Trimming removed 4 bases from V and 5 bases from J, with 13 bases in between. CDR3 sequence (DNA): TGTGCCACCAGTGAGGGGATCCAGCCATATGGCTACACCTTC. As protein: CATSEGIQPYGYTF.

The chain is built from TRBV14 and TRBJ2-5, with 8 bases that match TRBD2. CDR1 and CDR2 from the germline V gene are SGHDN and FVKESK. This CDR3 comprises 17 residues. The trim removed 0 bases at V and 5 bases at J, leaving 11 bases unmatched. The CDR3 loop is CASSQDLTGGPLETQYF. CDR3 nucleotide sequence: TGTGCCAGCAGCCAAGATCTAACGGGGGGGCCGTTGGAGACCCAGTACTTC.

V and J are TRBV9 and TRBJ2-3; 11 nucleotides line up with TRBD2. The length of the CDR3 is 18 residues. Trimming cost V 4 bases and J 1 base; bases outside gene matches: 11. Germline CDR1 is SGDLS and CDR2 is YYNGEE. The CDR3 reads CASSPSPGTSGRTDTQYF. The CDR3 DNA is TGTGCCAGCAGCCCCAGCCCCGGGACTAGCGGCCGCACAGATACGCAGTATTTT.

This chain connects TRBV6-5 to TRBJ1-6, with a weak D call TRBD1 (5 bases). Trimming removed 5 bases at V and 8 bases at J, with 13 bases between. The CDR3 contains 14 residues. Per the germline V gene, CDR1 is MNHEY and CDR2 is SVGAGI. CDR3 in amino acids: CASSITGIYSPLHF. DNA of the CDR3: TGTGCCAGCAGTATTACAGGAATTTATTCACCCCTCCACTTT.

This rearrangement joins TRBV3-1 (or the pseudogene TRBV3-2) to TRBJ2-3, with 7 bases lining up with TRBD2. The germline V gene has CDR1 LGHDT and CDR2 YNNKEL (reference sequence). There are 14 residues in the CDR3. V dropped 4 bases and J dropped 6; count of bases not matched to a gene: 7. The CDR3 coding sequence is TGTGCCAGCAGCCTCCGGACTAGTGAGGATACGCAGTATTTT. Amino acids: CASSLRTSEDTQYF.

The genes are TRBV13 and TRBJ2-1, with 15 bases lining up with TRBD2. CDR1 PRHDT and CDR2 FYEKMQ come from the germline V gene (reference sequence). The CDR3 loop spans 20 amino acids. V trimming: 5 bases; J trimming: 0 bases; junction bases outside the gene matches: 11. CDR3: CASSPRGLAGGRPSYNEQFF. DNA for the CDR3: TGTGCCAGCAGCCCACGGGGACTAGCGGGGGGTCGACCCTCCTACAATGAGCAGTTCTTC.

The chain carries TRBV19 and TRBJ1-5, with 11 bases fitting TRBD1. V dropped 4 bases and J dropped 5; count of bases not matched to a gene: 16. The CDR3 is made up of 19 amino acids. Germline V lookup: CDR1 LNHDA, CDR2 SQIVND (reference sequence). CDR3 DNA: TGTGCCAGTAGTACAGACCGGGACAGGGGGGGGTATAACGATCAGCCCCAGCATTTT. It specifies CASSTDRDRGGYNDQPQHF. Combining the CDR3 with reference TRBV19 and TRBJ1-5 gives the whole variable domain DGGITQSPKYLFRKEGQNVTLSCEQNLNHDAMYWYRQDPGQGLRLIYYSQIVNDFQKGDIAEGYSVSREKKESFPLTVTSAQKNPTAFYLCASSTDRDRGGYNDQPQHFGDGTRLSIL.

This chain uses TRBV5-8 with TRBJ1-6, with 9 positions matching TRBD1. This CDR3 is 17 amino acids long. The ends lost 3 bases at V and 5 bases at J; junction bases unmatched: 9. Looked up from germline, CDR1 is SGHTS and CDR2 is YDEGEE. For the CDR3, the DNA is TGTGCCAGCAGCTCCCAGGACAGGGGAAGGAATAATTCACCCCTCCACTTT. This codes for CASSSQDRGRNNSPLHF. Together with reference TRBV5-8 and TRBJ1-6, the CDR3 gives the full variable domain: EAGVTQSPTHLIKTRGQQATLRCSPISGHTSVYWYQQALGLGLQFLLWYDEGEERNRGNFPPRFSGRQFPNYSSELNVNALELEDSALYLCASSSQDRGRNNSPLHFGNGTRLTVT.

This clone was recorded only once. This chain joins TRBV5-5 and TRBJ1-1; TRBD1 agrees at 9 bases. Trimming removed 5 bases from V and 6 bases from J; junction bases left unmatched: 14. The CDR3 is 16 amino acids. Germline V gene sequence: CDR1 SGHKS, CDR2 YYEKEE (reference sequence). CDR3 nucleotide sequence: TGTGCCAGCAGTGCCCAGGGACAGGGAAGGTACGCTGAAGCTTTCTTT. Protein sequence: CASSAQGQGRYAEAFF. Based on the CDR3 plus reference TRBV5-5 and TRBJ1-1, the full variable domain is DAGVTQSPTHLIKTRGQQVTLRCSPISGHKSVSWYQQVLGQGPQFIFQYYEKEERGRGNFPDRFSARQFPNYSSELNVNALLLGDSALYLCASSAQGQGRYAEAFFGQGTRLTVV.

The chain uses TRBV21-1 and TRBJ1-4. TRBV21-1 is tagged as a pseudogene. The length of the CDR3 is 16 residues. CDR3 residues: CASRQTGPDWSGKLFF. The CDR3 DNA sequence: TGTGCCAGCCGCCAGACGGGACCTGATTGGAGTGGGAAACTGTTTTTT.

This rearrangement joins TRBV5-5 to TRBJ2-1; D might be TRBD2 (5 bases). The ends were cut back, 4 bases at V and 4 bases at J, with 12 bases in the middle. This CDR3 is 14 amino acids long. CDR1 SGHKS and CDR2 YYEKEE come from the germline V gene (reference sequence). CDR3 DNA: TGTGCCAGCAGCATTGGCCCGGGGTACAATGAGCAGTTCTTC. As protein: CASSIGPGYNEQFF.

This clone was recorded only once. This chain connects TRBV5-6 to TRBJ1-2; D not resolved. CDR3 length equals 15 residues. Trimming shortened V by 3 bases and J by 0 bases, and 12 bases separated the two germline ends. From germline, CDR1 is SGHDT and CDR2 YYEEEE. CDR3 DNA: TGTGCCAGCAGCTACCCAGCCTTGGCTAACTATGGCTACACCTTC. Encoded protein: CASSYPALANYGYTF. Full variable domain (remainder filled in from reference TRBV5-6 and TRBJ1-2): DAGVTQSPTHLIKTRGQQVTLRCSPKSGHDTVSWYQQALGQGPQFIFQYYEEEERQRGNFPDRFSGHQFPNYSSELNVNALLLGDSALYLCASSYPALANYGYTFGSGTRLTVV.

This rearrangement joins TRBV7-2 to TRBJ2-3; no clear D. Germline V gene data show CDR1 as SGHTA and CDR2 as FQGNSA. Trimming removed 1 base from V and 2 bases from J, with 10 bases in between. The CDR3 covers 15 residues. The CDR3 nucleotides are TGTGCCAGCAGCTTAGTAGCTATATTCACAGATACGCAGTATTTT. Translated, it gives CASSLVAIFTDTQYF.

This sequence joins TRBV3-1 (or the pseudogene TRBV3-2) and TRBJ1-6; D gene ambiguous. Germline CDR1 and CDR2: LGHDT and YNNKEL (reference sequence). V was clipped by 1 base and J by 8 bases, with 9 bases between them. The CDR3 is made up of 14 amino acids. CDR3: CASSQVGMDSPLHF. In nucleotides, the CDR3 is TGTGCCAGCAGCCAAGTAGGGATGGATTCACCCCTCCACTTT.

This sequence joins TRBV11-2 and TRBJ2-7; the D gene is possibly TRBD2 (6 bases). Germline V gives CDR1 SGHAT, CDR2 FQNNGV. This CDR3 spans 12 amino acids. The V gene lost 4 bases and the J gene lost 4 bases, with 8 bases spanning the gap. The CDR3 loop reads CASSYGSYEQYF. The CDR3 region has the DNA TGTGCCAGCAGCTACGGGAGTTACGAGCAGTACTTC.

The CDR3 reads CASSKITGGSGYTF. As DNA, the CDR3 is TGTGCCAGCAGCAAAATCACAGGGGGATCTGGCTACACCTTC. The rearrangement uses TRBV9 and TRBJ1-2, with 8 nucleotides matching TRBD1. The CDR3 has 14 residues. CDR1 is SGDLS, CDR2 YYNGEE, per germline. V shed 4 bases and J 7 bases; nucleotides not matched to a gene: 9.

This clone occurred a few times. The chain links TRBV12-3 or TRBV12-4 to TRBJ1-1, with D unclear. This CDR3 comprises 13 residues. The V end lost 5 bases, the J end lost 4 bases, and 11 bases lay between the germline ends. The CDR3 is CASSLGESTEAFF. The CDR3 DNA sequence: TGTGCCAGCAGTCTCGGGGAGAGCACTGAAGCTTTCTTT.

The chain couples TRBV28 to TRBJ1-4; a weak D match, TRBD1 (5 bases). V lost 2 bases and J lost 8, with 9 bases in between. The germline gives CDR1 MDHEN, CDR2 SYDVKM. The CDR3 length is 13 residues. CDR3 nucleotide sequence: TGTGCCAGCAGTTTACGAGACAGAGAAAAACTGTTTTTT. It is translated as CASSLRDREKLFF.

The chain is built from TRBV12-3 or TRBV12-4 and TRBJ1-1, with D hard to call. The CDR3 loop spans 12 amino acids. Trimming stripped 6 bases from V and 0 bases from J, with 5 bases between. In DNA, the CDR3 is TGTGCCAGCAGGCCTCTGAACACTGAAGCTTTCTTT. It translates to CASRPLNTEAFF.

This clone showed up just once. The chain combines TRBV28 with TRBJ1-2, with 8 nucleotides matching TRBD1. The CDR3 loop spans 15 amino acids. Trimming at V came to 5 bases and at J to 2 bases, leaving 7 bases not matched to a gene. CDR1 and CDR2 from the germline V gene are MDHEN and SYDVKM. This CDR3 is CASSVEDRANYGYTF. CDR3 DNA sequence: TGTGCCAGCAGTGTAGAGGACAGGGCAAACTATGGCTACACCTTC.

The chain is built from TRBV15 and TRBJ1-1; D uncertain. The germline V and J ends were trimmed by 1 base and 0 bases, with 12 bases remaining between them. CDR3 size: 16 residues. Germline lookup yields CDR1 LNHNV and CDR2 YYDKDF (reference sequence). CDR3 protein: CATSRGNGGVNTEAFF. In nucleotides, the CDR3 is TGTGCCACCAGCAGAGGAAACGGTGGGGTGAACACTGAAGCTTTCTTT.

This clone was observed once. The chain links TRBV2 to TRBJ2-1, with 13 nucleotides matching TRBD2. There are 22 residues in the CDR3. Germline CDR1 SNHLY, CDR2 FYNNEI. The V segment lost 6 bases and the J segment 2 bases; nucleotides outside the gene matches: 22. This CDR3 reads CASRYPGQPGTSGVHTYNEQFF. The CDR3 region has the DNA TGTGCCAGCAGGTATCCGGGACAGCCGGGGACTAGCGGGGTTCACACCTACAATGAGCAGTTCTTC.